The entry that follows covers one T cell receptor beta chain sequence. The antigen is not known. Here immunoSEQ multiplex PCR was the method, and the copy in TCRdb shows in-frame clones only, minus some. The data show around 59,000 clones, with approximately 86% seen just once and approximately 0.99% held by the top ten. CDR1 LNHDA and CDR2 SQIVND come from the germline V gene (reference sequence). This CDR3 spans 18 amino acids. Trimming cost V 4 bases and J 0 bases; bases outside gene matches: 12. This sample is drawn from a study of OX40 agonist ivuxolimab in advanced cancers. Study information: Of mixed ages from about 23 to 85 and averaging about 60 years, the group was about 80% male. Broader study findings: Expanded clones were, on average, more numerous in CD8+ T cells than in CD4+. Doses of 0.1 to 3.0 mg/kg were accompanied by clonal expansion of CD4+ and CD8+ blood T cells by week 6.

The input for sequencing was CD4+ or CD8+ T cells sorted from blood, taken in a trial of the OX40 agonist ivuxolimab. The V and J genes are TRBV19 and TRBJ2-1; 7 nucleotides line up with TRBD1. The sequence derives from an adult with an advanced solid tumor such as melanoma, head and neck, liver or kidney cancer. The CDR3 DNA is TGTGCCAGTAGTAGTAGGGTGCCGGGACAGAGCTCCTACAATGAGCAGTTCTTC. It codes for CASSSRVPGQSSYNEQFF.